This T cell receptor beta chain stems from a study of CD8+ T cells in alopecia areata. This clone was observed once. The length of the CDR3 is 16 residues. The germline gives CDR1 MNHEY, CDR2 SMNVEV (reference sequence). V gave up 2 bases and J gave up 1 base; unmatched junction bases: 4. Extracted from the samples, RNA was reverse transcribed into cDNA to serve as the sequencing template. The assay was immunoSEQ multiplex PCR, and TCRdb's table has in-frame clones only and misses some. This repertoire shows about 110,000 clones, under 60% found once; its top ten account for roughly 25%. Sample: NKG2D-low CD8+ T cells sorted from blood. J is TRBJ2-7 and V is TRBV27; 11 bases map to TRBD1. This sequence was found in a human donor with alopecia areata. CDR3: CASSLLGQGESYEQYF. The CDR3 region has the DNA TGTGCCAGCAGTTTACTGGGACAGGGGGAATCCTACGAGCAGTACTTC.